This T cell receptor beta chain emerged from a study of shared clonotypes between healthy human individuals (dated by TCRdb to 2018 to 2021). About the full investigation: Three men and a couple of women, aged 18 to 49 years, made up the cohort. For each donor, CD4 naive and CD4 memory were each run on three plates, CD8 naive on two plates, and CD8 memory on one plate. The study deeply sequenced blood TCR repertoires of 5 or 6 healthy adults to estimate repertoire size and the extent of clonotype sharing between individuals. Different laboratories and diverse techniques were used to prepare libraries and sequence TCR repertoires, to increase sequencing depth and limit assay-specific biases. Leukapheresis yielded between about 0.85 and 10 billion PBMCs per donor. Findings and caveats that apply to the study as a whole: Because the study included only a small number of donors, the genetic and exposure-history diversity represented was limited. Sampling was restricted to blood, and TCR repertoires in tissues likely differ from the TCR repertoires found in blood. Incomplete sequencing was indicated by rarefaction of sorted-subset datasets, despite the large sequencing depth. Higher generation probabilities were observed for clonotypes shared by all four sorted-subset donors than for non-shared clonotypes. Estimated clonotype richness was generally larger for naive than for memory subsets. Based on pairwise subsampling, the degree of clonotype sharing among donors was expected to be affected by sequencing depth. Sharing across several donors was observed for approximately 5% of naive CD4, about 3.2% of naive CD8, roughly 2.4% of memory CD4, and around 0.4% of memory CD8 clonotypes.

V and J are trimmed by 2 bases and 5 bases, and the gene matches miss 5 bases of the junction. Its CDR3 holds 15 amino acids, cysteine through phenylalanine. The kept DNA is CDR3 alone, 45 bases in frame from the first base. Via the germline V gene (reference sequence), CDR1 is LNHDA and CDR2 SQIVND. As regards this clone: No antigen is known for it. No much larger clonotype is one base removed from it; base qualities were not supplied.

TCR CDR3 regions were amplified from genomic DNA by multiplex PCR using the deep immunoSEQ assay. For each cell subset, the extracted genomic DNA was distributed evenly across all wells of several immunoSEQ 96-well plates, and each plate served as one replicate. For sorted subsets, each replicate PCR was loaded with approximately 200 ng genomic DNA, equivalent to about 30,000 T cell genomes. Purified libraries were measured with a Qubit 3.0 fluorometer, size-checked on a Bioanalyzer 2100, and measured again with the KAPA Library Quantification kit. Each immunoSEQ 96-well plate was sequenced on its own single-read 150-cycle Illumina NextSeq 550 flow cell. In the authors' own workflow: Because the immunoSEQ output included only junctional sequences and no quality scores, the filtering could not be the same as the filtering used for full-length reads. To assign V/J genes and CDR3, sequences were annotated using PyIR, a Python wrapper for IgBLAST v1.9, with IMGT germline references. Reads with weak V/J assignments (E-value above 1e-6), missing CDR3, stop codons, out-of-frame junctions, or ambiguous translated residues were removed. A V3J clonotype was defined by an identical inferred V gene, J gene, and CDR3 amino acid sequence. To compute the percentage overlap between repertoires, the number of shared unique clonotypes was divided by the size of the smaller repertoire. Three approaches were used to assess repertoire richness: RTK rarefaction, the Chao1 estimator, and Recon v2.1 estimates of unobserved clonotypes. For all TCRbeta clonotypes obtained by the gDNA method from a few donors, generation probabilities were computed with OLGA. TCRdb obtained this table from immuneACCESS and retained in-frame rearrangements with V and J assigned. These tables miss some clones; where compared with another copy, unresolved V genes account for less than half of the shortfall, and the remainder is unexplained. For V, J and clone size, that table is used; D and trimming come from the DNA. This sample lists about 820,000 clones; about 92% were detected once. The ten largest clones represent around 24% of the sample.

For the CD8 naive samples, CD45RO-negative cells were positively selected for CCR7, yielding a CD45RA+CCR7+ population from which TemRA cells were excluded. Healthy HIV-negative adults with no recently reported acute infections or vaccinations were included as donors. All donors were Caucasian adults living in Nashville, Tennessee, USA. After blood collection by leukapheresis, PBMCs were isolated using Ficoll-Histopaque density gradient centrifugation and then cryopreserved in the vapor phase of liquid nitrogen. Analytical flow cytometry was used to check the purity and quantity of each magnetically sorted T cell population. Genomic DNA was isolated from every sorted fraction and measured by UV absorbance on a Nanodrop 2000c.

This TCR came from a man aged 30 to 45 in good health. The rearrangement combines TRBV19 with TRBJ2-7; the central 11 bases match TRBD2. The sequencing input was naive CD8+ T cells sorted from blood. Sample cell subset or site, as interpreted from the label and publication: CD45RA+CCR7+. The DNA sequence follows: TGTGCCAGTAGTATAACTAGCGGGAGTTTTGACGAGCAGTACTTC. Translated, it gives CASSITSGSFDEQYF.